This T cell receptor (beta chain) was obtained from a study of long-term antiretroviral therapy in people with HIV. The assay, immunoSEQ v3.0, was run at survey level. Some clones are missing from TCRdb's copy, which holds only in-frame ones; the method was immunoSEQ multiplex PCR. Among some 17,000 clones, 88% were seen once, and the ten largest hold around 12%. This CDR3 comprises 16 residues. The V end was cut by 5 bases, the J end by 0 bases, with 17 bases between. Germline CDR1 is SGHAT and CDR2 is FQNNGV. J is TRBJ2-7 and V is TRBV11-2; D is unclear. The clonotype comes from a man aged 45-65 years with HIV. The material sequenced was unsorted PBMCs, taken 6.9 years after starting antiretroviral therapy. The CDR3 DNA follows: TGTGCCAGCAGCCAAGATCGGCGAGGTAGCTCCTACGAGCAGTACTTC. Amino acids: CASSQDRRGSSYEQYF.